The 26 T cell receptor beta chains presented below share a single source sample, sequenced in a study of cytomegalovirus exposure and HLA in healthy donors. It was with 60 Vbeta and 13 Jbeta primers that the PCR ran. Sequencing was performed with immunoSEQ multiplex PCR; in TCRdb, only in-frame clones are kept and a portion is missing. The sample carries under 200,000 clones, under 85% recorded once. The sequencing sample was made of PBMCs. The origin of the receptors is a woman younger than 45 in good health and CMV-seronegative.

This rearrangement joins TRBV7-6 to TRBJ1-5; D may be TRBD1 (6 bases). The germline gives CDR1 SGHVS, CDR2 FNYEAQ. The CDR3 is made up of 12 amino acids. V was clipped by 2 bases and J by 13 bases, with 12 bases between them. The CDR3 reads CASSLIQGIQHF. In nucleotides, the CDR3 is TGTGCCAGCAGCTTAATACAGGGAATTCAGCATTTT.

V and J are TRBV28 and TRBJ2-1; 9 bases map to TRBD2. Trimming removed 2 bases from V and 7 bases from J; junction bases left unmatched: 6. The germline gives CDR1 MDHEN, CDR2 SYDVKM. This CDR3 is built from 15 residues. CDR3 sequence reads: CASSLGGGALNEQFF. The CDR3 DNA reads TGTGCCAGCAGTTTAGGCGGGGGGGCCTTGAATGAGCAGTTCTTC.

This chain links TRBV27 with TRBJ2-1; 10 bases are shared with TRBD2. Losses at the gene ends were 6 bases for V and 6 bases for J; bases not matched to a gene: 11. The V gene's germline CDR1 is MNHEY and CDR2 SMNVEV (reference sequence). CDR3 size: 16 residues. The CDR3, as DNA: TGTGCCAGCAGCCGAATTAGCGGGGGGCCTCTCAATGAGCAGTTCTTC. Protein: CASSRISGGPLNEQFF.

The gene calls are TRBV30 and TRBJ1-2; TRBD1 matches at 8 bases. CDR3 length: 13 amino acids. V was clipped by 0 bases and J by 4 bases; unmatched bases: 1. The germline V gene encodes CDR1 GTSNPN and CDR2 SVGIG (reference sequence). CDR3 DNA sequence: TGTGCCTGGAGTGTTGACAGGGGCTATGGCTACACCTTC. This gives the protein CAWSVDRGYGYTF.

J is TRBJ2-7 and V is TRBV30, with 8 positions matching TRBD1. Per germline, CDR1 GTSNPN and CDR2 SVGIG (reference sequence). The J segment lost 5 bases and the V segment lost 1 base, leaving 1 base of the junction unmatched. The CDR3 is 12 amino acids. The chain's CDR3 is CAWSGQGNEQYF. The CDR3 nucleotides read TGTGCCTGGAGTGGACAGGGGAACGAGCAGTACTTC.

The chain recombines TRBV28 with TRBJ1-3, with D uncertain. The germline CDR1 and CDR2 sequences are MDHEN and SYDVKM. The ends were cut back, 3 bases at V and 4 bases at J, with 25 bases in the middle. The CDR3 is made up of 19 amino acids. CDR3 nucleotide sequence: TGTGCCAGCAGTTTGTTCCTCGGGTCCCATCCTAAGCGGGGAAACACCATATATTTT. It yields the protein CASSLFLGSHPKRGNTIYF.

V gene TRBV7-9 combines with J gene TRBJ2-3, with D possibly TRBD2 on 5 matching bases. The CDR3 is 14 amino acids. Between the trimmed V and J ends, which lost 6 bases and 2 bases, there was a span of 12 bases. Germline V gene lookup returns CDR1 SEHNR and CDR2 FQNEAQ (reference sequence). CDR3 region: CASSLSGITDTQYF. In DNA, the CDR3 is TGTGCCAGCAGTTTAAGCGGTATCACAGATACGCAGTATTTT.

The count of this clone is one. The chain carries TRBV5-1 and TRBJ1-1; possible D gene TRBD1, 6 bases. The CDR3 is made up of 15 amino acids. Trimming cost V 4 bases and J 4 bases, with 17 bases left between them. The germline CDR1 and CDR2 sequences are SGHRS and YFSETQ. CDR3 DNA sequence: TGCGCCAGCAGCAGCAACAGGGTTGGGGGCACTGAAGCTTTCTTT. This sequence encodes CASSSNRVGGTEAFF.

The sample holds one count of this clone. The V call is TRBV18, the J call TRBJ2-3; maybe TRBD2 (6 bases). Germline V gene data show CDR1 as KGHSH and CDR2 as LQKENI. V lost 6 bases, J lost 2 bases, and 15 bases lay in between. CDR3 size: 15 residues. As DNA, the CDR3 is TGTGCCAGCTCGTACGTCCGGGGGACCACAGATACGCAGTATTTT. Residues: CASSYVRGTTDTQYF.

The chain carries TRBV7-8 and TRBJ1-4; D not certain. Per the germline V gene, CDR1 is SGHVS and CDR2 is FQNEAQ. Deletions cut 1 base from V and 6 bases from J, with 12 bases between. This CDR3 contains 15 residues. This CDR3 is CASSLVRSGDEKLFF. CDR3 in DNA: TGTGCCAGCAGCTTAGTTCGTTCCGGGGATGAAAAACTGTTTTTT.

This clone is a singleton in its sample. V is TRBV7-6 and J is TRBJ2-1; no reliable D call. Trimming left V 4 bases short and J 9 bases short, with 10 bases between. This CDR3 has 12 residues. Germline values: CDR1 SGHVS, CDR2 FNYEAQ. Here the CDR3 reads CASSYYRTEQFF. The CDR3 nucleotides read TGTGCCAGCAGCTATTACAGAACTGAGCAGTTCTTC.

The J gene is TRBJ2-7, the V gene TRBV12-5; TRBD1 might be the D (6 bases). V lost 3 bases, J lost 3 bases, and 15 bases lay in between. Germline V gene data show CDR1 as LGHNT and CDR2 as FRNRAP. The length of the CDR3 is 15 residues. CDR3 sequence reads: CASGFLLGQNYEQYF. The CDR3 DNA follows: TGTGCTAGTGGTTTCCTCCTGGGACAAAACTACGAGCAGTACTTC.

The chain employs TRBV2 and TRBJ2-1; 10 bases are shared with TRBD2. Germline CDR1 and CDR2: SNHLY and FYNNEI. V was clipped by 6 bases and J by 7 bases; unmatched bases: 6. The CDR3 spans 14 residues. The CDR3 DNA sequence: TGTGCCAGCAGCGGACCTAGCGGGGGTAATGAGCAGTTCTTC. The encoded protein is CASSGPSGGNEQFF. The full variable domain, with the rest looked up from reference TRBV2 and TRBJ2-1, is EPEVTQTPSHQVTQMGQEVILRCVPISNHLYFYWYRQILGQKVEFLVSFYNNEISEKSEIFDDQFSVERPDGSNFTLKIRSTKLEDSAMYFCASSGPSGGNEQFFGPGTRLTVL.

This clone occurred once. CDR3 in amino acids: CASRRGQGAYEKLFF. CDR3 DNA sequence: TGTGCCAGCAGGAGGGGGCAGGGGGCTTATGAAAAACTGTTTTTT. V and J are TRBV6-1 and TRBJ1-4; 8 bases are shared with TRBD1. V gave up 6 bases and J gave up 6 bases; unmatched junction bases: 9. This CDR3 has 15 amino acids. The germline V gene encodes CDR1 MNHNS and CDR2 SASEGT.

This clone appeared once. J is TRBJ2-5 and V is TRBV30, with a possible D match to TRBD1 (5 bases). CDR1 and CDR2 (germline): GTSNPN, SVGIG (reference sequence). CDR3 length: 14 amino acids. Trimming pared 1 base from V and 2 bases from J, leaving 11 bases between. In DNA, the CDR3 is TGTGCCTGGAGTGAAGGGGCAGGACAAGAGACCCAGTACTTC. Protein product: CAWSEGAGQETQYF.

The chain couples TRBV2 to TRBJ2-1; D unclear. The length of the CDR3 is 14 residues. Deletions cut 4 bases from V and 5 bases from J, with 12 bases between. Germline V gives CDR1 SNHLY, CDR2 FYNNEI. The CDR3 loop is CASSAWKTDNEQFF. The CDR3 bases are TGTGCCAGCAGTGCTTGGAAAACAGACAATGAGCAGTTCTTC.

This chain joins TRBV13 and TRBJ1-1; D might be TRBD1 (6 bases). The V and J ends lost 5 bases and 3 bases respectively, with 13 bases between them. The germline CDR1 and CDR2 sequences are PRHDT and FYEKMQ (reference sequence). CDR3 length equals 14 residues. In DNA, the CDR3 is TGTGCCAGCAGCCTAAACAGGGCTGACACTGAAGCTTTCTTT. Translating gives CASSLNRADTEAFF.

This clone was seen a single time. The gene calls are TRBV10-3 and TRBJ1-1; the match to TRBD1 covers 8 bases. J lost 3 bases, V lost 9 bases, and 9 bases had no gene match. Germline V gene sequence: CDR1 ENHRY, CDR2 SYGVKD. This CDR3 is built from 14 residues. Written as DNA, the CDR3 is TGTGCCATATCACTCCAACAGGGGGACACTGAAGCTTTCTTT. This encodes CAISLQQGDTEAFF.

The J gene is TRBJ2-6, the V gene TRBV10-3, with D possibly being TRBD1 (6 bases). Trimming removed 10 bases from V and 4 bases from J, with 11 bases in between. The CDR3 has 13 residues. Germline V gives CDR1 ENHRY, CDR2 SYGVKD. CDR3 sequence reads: CASAGDGANVLTF. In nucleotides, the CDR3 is TGTGCCAGCGCAGGGGACGGGGCCAACGTCCTGACTTTC.

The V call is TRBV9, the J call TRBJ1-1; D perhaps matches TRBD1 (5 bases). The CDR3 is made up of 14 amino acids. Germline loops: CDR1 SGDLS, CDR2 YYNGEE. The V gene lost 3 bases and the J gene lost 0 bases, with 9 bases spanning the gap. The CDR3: CASSAQVMNTEAFF. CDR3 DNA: TGTGCCAGCAGCGCACAGGTTATGAACACTGAAGCTTTCTTT.

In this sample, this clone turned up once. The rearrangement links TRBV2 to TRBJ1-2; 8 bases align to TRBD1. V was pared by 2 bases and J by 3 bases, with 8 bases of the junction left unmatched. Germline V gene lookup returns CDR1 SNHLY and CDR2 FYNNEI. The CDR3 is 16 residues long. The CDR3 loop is CASSEKARGQDYGYTF. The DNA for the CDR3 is TGTGCCAGCAGTGAAAAGGCCAGGGGGCAGGACTATGGCTACACCTTC.

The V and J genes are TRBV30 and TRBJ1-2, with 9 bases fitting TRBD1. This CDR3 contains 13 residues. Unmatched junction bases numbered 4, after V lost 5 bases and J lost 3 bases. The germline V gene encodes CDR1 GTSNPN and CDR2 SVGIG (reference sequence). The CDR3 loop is CAWVWTGDYGYTF. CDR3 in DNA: TGTGCCTGGGTCTGGACAGGGGACTATGGCTACACCTTC.

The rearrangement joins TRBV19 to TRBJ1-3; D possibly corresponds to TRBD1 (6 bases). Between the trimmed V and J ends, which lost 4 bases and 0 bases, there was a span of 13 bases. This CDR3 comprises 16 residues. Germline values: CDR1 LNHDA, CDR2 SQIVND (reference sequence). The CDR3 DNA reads TGTGCCAGTAGTAACGCCCAGGGGAGCTCTGGAAACACCATATATTTT. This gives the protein CASSNAQGSSGNTIYF. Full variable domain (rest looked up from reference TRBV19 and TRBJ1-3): DGGITQSPKYLFRKEGQNVTLSCEQNLNHDAMYWYRQDPGQGLRLIYYSQIVNDFQKGDIAEGYSVSREKKESFPLTVTSAQKNPTAFYLCASSNAQGSSGNTIYFGEGSWLTVV.

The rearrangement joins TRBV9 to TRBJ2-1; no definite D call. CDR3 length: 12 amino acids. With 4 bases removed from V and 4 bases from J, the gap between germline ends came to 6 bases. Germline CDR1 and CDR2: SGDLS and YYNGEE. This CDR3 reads CASSPGYNEQFF. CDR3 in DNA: TGTGCCAGCAGCCCCGGGTACAATGAGCAGTTCTTC.

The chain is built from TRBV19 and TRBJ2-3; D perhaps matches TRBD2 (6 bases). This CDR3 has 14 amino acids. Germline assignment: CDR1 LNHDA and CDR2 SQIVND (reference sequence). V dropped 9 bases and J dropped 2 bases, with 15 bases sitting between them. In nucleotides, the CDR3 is TGTGCCAGCGGGGTTGGGGGGAACACAGATACGCAGTATTTT. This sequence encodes CASGVGGNTDTQYF.

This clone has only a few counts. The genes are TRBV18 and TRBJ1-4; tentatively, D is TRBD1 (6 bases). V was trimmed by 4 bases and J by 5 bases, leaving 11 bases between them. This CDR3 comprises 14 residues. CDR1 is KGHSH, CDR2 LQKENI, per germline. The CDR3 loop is CASSQGTPNEKLFF. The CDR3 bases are TGTGCCAGCTCACAGGGGACACCGAATGAAAAACTGTTTTTT.